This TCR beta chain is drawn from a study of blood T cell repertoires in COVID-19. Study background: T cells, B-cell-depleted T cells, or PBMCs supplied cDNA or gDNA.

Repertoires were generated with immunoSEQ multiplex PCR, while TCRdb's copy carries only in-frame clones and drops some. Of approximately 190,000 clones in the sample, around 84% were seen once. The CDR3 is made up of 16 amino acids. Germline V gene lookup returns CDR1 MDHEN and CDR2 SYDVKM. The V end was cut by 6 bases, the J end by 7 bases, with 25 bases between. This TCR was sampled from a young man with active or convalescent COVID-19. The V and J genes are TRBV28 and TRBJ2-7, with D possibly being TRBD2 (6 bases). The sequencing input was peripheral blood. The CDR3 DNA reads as TGTGCCAGCAGCGGATTTACGGGACTCATCCCCAAGGAGCAGTACTTC. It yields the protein CASSGFTGLIPKEQYF.